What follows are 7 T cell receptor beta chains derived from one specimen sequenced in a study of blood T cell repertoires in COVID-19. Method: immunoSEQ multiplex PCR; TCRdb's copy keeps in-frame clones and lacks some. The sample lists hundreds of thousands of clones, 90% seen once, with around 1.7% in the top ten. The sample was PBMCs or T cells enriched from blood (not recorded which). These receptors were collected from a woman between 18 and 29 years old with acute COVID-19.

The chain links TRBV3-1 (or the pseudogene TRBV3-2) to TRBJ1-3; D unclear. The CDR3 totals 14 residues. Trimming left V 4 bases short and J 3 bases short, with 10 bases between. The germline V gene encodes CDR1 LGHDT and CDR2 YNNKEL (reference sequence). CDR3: CASSPHGSGNTIYF. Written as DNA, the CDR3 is TGTGCCAGCAGCCCACACGGGAGTGGAAACACCATATATTTT.

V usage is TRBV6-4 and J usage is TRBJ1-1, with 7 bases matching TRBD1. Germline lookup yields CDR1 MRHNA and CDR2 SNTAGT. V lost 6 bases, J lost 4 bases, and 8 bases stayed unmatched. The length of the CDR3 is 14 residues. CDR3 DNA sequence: TGTGCCAGCAGGGCTAGGGGGCTCGCCACTGAAGCTTTCTTT. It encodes CASRARGLATEAFF.

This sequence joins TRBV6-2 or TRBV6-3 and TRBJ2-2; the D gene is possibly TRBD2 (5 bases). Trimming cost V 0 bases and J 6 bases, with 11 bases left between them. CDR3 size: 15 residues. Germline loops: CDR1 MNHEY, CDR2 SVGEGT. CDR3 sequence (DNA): TGTGCCAGCAGTTACTCGTCGGGGTACCCCGGGGAGCTGTTTTTT. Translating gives CASSYSSGYPGELFF.

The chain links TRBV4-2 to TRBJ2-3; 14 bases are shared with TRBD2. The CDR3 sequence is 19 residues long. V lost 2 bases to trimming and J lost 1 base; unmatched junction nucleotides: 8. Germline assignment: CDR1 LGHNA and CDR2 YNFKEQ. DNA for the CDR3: TGTGCCAGCAGCCAAACCTCACGACTAGCGGGAGGGGGCACAGATACGCAGTATTTT. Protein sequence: CASSQTSRLAGGGTDTQYF.

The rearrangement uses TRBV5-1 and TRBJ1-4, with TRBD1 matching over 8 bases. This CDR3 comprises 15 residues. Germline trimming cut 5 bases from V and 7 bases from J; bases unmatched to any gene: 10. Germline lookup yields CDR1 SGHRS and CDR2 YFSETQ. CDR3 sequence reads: CASRVDRGGGEKLFF. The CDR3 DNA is TGCGCCAGCAGAGTCGACAGGGGTGGCGGTGAAAAACTGTTTTTT.

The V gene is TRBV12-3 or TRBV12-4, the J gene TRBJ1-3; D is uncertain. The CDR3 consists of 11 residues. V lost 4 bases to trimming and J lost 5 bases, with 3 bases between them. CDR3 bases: TGTGCCAGCAGTTATAGAAACACCATATATTTT. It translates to CASSYRNTIYF.

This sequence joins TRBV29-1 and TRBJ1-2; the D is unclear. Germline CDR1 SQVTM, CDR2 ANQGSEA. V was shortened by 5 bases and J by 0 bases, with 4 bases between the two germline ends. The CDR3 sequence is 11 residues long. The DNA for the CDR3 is TGCAGCGTTATATCTAACTATGGCTACACCTTC. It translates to CSVISNYGYTF.